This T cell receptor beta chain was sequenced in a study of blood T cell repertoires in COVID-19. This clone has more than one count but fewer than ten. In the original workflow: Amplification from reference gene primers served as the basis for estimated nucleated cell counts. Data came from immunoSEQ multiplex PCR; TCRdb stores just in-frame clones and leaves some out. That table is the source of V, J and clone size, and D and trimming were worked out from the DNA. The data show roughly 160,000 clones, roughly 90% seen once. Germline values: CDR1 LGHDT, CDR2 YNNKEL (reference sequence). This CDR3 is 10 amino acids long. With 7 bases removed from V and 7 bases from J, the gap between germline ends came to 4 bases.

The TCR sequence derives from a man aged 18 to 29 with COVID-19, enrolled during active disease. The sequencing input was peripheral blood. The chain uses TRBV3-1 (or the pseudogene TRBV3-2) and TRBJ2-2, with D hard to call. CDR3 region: CASISGELFF. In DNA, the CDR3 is TGTGCCAGCATCAGCGGGGAGCTGTTTTTT.